This TCR beta chain originates from a study of T and B cells in COVID-19 patients. About the study: COVID-19 patients gave peripheral blood either during active infection or after recovery. Study-level points and caveats: Active COVID-19 showed highly clonal TRB repertoires; recovery showed diversity and richness above healthy donors. No sequencing was yet done of CD4+, regulatory or CD8+ subsets, or of SARS-CoV-2-responsive or tetramer+ sorted cells. Few blood samples existed from mildly ill patients during symptoms or early in severe cases.

This clonotype is medium-sized by share. The antigen is unknown. From blood, roughly 220-550 ng of genomic DNA served as TRB template. BIOMED2 TRB-A/B primer pools were used in multiplex TRB PCR. TCRdb re-called the multiplex PCR reads with MiXCR, one entry per CDR3 protein. The repertoire consists of 20,000 or so distinct CDR3 sequences, with about a third occurring once and the leading ten covering 2% to 2.5%. Between the trimmed V and J ends, which lost 6 bases and 1 base, there was a span of 6 bases. Per germline, CDR1 MNHNY and CDR2 SVGAGI (reference sequence). The CDR3 has 13 amino acids. This sequence was found in a human donor who had recovered from COVID-19. This chain connects TRBV6-6 to TRBJ2-2; possible D gene TRBD1, 5 bases. Sequenced sample: blood. CDR3 nucleotides: TGTGCCAGCAGACAGGAGAACACCGGGGAGCTGTTTTTT. It specifies CASRQENTGELFF.